A single sample gave rise to the 28 T cell receptor beta chains below, sequenced in a study of blood T cells in healthy people across ages. Combining a sample-barcoded 5' primer with a J-beta primer mix, a second PCR ran for roughly 7 to 12 cycles. TCRdb used MiXCR to reprocess the 5' RACE reads, holding one entry per CDR3 protein. In the table there are 660,000 or so distinct CDR3 sequences, under 65% of which are singletons. Sequencing used blood. These receptors came from a man aged 60 to 69 in good health.

This clonotype was seen a few times. This sequence joins TRBV6-1 and TRBJ2-5; 11 positions agree with TRBD1. V trimming: 10 bases; J trimming: 3 bases; junction bases outside the gene matches: 7. Germline V gene sequence: CDR1 MNHNS, CDR2 SASEGT. CDR3 length: 14 amino acids. The CDR3: CATRGQGAEETQYF. CDR3 DNA sequence: TGTGCCACCCGCGGACAGGGGGCTGAAGAGACCCAGTACTTC.

This clonotype was detected only a few times. One junction end does not reproduce the germline sequence, and a read error may be involved. The chain recombines TRBV28 with TRBJ2-7; D remains ambiguous. Judging by the DNA end, TRBJ2-5 fits better; the J call may be wrong. Per the germline V gene, CDR1 is MDHEN and CDR2 is SYDVKM. This CDR3 contains 14 residues. CDR3 region: CASCIPGVQGTQYF. CDR3 bases: TGTGCCAGCTGCATCCCGGGCGTACAAGGGACCCAGTACTTC.

This clonotype was seen many times. The chain uses TRBV3-1 and TRBJ2-2; D is perhaps TRBD1 (5 bases). The V gene's germline CDR1 is LGHDT and CDR2 YNNKEL (reference sequence). This CDR3 comprises 15 residues. V was cut by 4 bases and J by 7 bases, with 16 bases left in between. The CDR3, as DNA: TGTGCCAGCAGCCCCCGGGTAGGGGCTGGCGGGGAGCTGTTTTTT. Amino acid sequence: CASSPRVGAGGELFF. Looking up the rest from reference TRBV3-1 and TRBJ2-2 gives the full variable domain: DTAVSQTPKYLVTQMGNDKSIKCEQNLGHDTMYWYKQDSKKFLKIMFSYNNKELIINETVPNRFSPKSPDKAHLNLHINSLELGDSAVYFCASSPRVGAGGELFFGEGSRLTVL.

There are a few counts of this clonotype. This chain joins TRBV15 and TRBJ2-3; no firm D call. V lost 1 base to trimming and J lost 4 bases, with 9 bases between them. The CDR3 has 14 amino acids. Germline V lookup: CDR1 LNHNV, CDR2 YYDKDF (reference sequence). CDR3: CATSRGTHADTQYF. In nucleotides, the CDR3 is TGTGCCACCAGCAGAGGTACCCATGCAGATACGCAGTATTTT. The full variable domain, rest sourced from reference TRBV15 and TRBJ2-3, is DAMVIQNPRYQVTQFGKPVTLSCSQTLNHNVMYWYQQKSSQAPKLLFHYYDKDFNNEADTPDNFQSRRPNTSFCFLDIRSPGLGDTAMYLCATSRGTHADTQYFGPGTRLTVL.

The chain carries TRBV3-1 and TRBJ1-2; 9 positions match TRBD1. Germline V gives CDR1 LGHDT, CDR2 YNNKEL (reference sequence). V shed 3 bases and J 6 bases; nucleotides not matched to a gene: 8. There are 15 residues in the CDR3. CDR3 DNA sequence: TGTGCCAGCAGCCAGTCCCCCACAGGGGGCCATGGCTACACCTTC. It codes for CASSQSPTGGHGYTF.

This clonotype was observed many times. The chain employs TRBV28 and TRBJ1-2; 8 bases are shared with TRBD1. J gave up 4 bases and V 8 bases, and 6 bases lay outside the gene matches. From germline, CDR1 is MDHEN and CDR2 SYDVKM. The CDR3 loop spans 13 amino acids. CDR3 in DNA: TGTGCCAGCGAGGGCAGGGGGCCCTATGGCTACACCTTC. Its protein is CASEGRGPYGYTF.

The chain combines TRBV21-1 with TRBJ2-7. TRBV21-1 is marked as a pseudogene. CDR3 length: 16 amino acids. In DNA form, the CDR3 reads TGTGCCAGCAGCAAAGTCCCTTTTAGTGGGGACTACGAGCAGTACTTC. As protein: CASSKVPFSGDYEQYF.

This clonotype was counted only a few times. The rearrangement links TRBV4-1 to TRBJ2-3; D remains unclear. Germline CDR1 MGHRA, CDR2 YSYEKL. Trimming took 3 bases from V and 3 from J, leaving 7 bases between them. This CDR3 has 13 residues. This CDR3 is CASSQPATDTQYF. The CDR3 DNA sequence: TGCGCCAGCAGCCAGCCAGCTACAGATACGCAGTATTTT.

This chain links TRBV6-2 or TRBV6-3 with TRBJ2-5; no reliable D call. The J call may be in error: the DNA end matches TRBJ2-7 better. CDR1 MNHEY and CDR2 SVGEGT come from the germline V gene. The CDR3 is 11 residues long. DNA for the CDR3: TGTGCCAGCACGTCTGGCTACGAGCAGTACTTC. It codes for CASTSGYEQYF.

The chain carries TRBV10-2 and TRBJ2-7; D may correspond to TRBD1 or TRBD2 (5 bases each). The CDR3 covers 14 residues. V shed 2 bases and J shed 0 bases, with 8 bases lying between them. Germline V gives CDR1 WSHSY, CDR2 SAAADI. CDR3 region: CASSEPGTSYEQYF. CDR3 coding DNA: TGCGCCAGCAGTGAGCCAGGGACCTCCTACGAGCAGTACTTC.

On this clonotype itself: The germline gene is not matched at one end of the junction; a read error may be the cause. The V and J genes are TRBV3-1 and TRBJ1-5, with a weak D call TRBD1 (6 bases). This CDR3 is built from 14 residues. In germline, CDR1 is LGHDT, CDR2 YNNKEL (reference sequence). CDR3 residues: CASSHSQGNQPQHF. CDR3 bases: TGTGCCAGCAGCCATTCACAGGGCAACCAGCCCCAGCATTTT.

CDR3 sequence (DNA): TGCGCCAGCAGCTTGCAACCCGATGAGACCCAGTACTTC. Amino acid sequence: CASSLQPDETQYF. V gene TRBV5-1 combines with J gene TRBJ2-7; D not resolved. The J call may be in error: the DNA end matches TRBJ2-5 better. CDR1 is SGHRS and CDR2 is YFSETQ in the germline V gene. This CDR3 has 13 residues.

The chain links TRBV2 to TRBJ2-1; TRBD2 matches 7 bases. With 5 bases clipped from V and 2 bases from J, the junction kept 6 bases outside the gene matches. The CDR3 covers 15 residues. Looked up from germline, CDR1 is SNHLY and CDR2 is FYNNEI. CDR3 coding DNA: TGTGCCAGCAGTCAGACTAGCTACGCCTACAATGAGCAGTTCTTC. It codes for CASSQTSYAYNEQFF.

This clonotype showed up many times. The rearrangement links TRBV27 to TRBJ1-1; D not certain. Deletions cut 7 bases from V and 5 bases from J, with 14 bases between. Germline V CDR1 and CDR2: MNHEY, SMNVEV (reference sequence). This CDR3 comprises 13 residues. DNA of the CDR3: TGTGCCAGCACTCGCGGGCCCCGGACTGAAGCTTTCTTT. Translation: CASTRGPRTEAFF.

The chain links TRBV5-1 to TRBJ2-3, with TRBD2 matching 9 bases. CDR3 length: 18 residues. Germline-derived CDR1 and CDR2 are SGHRS and YFSETQ. J lost 0 bases, V lost 4 bases, and 12 bases had no gene match. The CDR3 spells CASSQAPSGASSTDTQYF. CDR3 in DNA: TGCGCCAGCAGCCAGGCGCCTAGCGGGGCCTCTAGCACAGATACGCAGTATTTT.

V and J are TRBV29-1 and TRBJ1-2, with a possible D match to TRBD1 (6 bases). This CDR3 region has 12 residues. Germline V gives CDR1 SQVTM, CDR2 ANQGSEA. Trimming stripped 3 bases from V and 2 bases from J, with 7 bases between. The CDR3 here is CSVDGTNYGYTF. CDR3 coding DNA: TGCAGCGTTGATGGGACAAACTATGGCTACACCTTC.

The rearrangement links TRBV10-3 to TRBJ2-3; TRBD2 matches 11 bases. The CDR3 has 16 residues. The junction had 7 bases not matched to a gene; V was cut back by 4 bases and J by 4 bases. The V gene's germline CDR1 is ENHRY and CDR2 SYGVKD. CDR3 coding DNA: TGTGCCATCAGTGCCCATAGCGGGGGGGCCCCAGATACGCAGTATTTT. It translates to CAISAHSGGAPDTQYF.

This clonotype has more than one count but fewer than ten. This may come from a read error, since a much larger clone is one base off. V usage is TRBV18 and J usage is TRBJ2-3; TRBD1 might be the D (6 bases). With 8 bases removed from V and 4 bases from J, the gap between germline ends came to 13 bases. Per germline, CDR1 KGHSH and CDR2 LQKENI. The CDR3 spans 13 residues. Here the CDR3 reads CASPLTGPDTQYF. The DNA of the CDR3 is TGTGCCAGCCCACTTACAGGGCCAGATACGCAGTATTTT. Combining the CDR3 with reference TRBV18 and TRBJ2-3 gives the whole variable domain NAGVMQNPRHLVRRRGQEARLRCSPMKGHSHVYWYRQLPEEGLKFMVYLQKENIIDESGMPKERFSAEFPKEGPSILRIQQVVRGDSAAYFCASPLTGPDTQYFGPGTRLTVL.

The V gene is TRBV4-2, the J gene TRBJ2-3; D is perhaps TRBD1 or TRBD2 (5 bases each). The CDR3 extends over 15 amino acids. Germline CDR1 reads LGHNA; CDR2 reads YNFKEQ. V lost 1 base to trimming and J lost 1 base, with 9 bases between them. CDR3 region: CASSQGGPRTDTQYF. For the CDR3, the DNA is TGTGCCAGCAGCCAAGGGGGACCCCGCACAGATACGCAGTATTTT.

This chain connects TRBV19 to TRBJ1-2; D is perhaps TRBD1 (6 bases). V was trimmed by 5 bases and J by 4 bases, leaving 23 bases between them. Germline V gives CDR1 LNHDA, CDR2 SQIVND (reference sequence). The CDR3 consists of 17 residues. Here the CDR3 reads CASSPRRTGARVYGYTF. CDR3 DNA: TGTGCCAGTAGTCCCCGTCGAACGGGGGCGCGAGTCTATGGCTACACCTTC.

This clonotype was counted many times. The rearrangement joins TRBV12-3 or TRBV12-4 to TRBJ1-1; unclear D gene. This CDR3 is built from 14 residues. V was trimmed by 3 bases and J by 0 bases, leaving 8 bases between them. CDR3 protein: CASSFFGMNTEAFF. As DNA, the CDR3 is TGTGCCAGCAGTTTTTTTGGCATGAACACTGAAGCTTTCTTT.

The chain employs TRBV12-3 or TRBV12-4 and TRBJ2-5, with 9 bases that match TRBD1. CDR3 size: 14 residues. Trimming took 5 bases from V and 9 from J; bases not matched to a gene: 10. The CDR3 spells CASSPPWGTGPQYF. Written as DNA, the CDR3 is TGTGCCAGCAGTCCCCCTTGGGGGACAGGGCCCCAGTACTTC.

This clonotype was detected a few times. The chain joins TRBV6-1 to TRBJ2-3; maybe TRBD1 (6 bases). The CDR3 totals 15 residues. V dropped 1 base and J dropped 5 bases, with 13 bases sitting between them. Germline assignment: CDR1 MNHNS and CDR2 SASEGT. The DNA for the CDR3 is TGTGCCAGCAGTGAAGGGGGTACAGGGATAGATACGCAGTATTTT. This codes for CASSEGGTGIDTQYF.

V and J are TRBV20-1 and TRBJ1-1; possible D gene TRBD1, 5 bases. Germline V gives CDR1 DFQATT, CDR2 SNEGSKA (reference sequence). The CDR3 runs 16 residues. V shed 3 bases and J shed 3 bases, with 20 bases lying between them. The CDR3 reads CSASLPPGRGHTEAFF. CDR3 coding DNA: TGCAGTGCTAGCCTCCCGCCAGGCCGGGGACACACTGAAGCTTTCTTT.

The J gene is TRBJ2-7, the V gene TRBV6-5; D perhaps matches TRBD1 (6 bases). The DNA matches TRBJ2-5 better at its end, which makes the J call doubtful. The CDR3 has 15 amino acids. Germline lookup yields CDR1 MNHEY and CDR2 SVGAGI. The CDR3 loop is CASSYARTVPETQYF. CDR3 DNA: TGTGCCAGCAGTTACGCGAGGACAGTCCCGGAGACCCAGTACTTC.

The chain uses TRBV6-6 and TRBJ2-5, with D uncertain. Germline V gives CDR1 MNHNY, CDR2 SVGAGI (reference sequence). Trimming took 6 bases from V and 1 from J, leaving 9 bases between them. This CDR3 spans 13 amino acids. The CDR3 sequence: CASSPLVQETQYF. The CDR3 DNA reads TGTGCCAGCAGCCCCTTGGTCCAAGAGACCCAGTACTTC.

The CDR3 is CATSDPRIGIEETQYF. The CDR3 nucleotides read TGTGCCACCAGTGATCCACGCATAGGGATCGAAGAGACCCAGTACTTC. The chain uses TRBV24-1 and TRBJ2-5; D is unresolved. Germline lookup yields CDR1 KGHDR and CDR2 SFDVKD. There are 16 residues in the CDR3. Trimming shortened V by 3 bases and J by 3 bases, and 16 bases separated the two germline ends.

This clonotype was observed a handful of times. The chain combines TRBV29-1 with TRBJ2-7; the D gene could be TRBD1 or TRBD2 (5 bases each). Germline V gene sequence: CDR1 SQVTM, CDR2 ANQGSEA. The CDR3 is made up of 13 amino acids. V was cut by 7 bases and J by 0 bases, with 13 bases left in between. The CDR3 DNA is TGCAGCGCCAGAGGGGACCGCTCCTACGAGCAGTACTTC. This codes for CSARGDRSYEQYF.